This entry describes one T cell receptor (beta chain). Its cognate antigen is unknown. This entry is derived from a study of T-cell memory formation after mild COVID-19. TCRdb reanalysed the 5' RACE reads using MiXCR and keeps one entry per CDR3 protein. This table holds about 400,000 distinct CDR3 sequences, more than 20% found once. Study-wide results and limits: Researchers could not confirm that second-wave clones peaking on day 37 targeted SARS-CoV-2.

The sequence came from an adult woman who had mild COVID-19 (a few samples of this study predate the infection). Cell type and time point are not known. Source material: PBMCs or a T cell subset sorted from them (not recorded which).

The CDR3 bases are TGTGCCAGCAGTTTTTCGGGGACATGGGGACATTCAAATCAGCCCCAGCATTTT. Translated, it gives CASSFSGTWGHSNQPQHF. This chain links TRBV12-3 or TRBV12-4 with TRBJ1-5, with a tentative D call TRBD1 (6 bases). V lost 3 bases and J lost 4, with 22 bases in between. This CDR3 is 18 amino acids long.